This T cell receptor (beta chain) is drawn from a study of T cells after yellow fever vaccination. As for the study in general: Preparing low-cell-number fractions relied on SMART-Seq v4 Ultra Low Input.

Between the trimmed V and J ends, which lost 4 bases and 5 bases, there was a span of 12 bases. The CDR3 covers 14 residues. CDR1 is SGHTA and CDR2 is FQGNSA in the germline V gene. Via MiXCR, TCRdb re-called the 5' RACE reads, giving one row per CDR3 protein. The sample consists of more than 250,000 distinct CDR3 sequences, approximately 7% of them appearing once. The table lists this clonotype with many counts. The sequence derives from a man between 18 and 29 years old who received the YFV17D yellow fever vaccine. Sequenced material: PBMCs, taken around 45 days after the first yellow fever vaccination. The chain has TRBV7-2 and TRBJ1-5; TRBD1 might be the D (5 bases). DNA of the CDR3: TGTGCCAGCAGCTCGGGACTACAATATCAGCCCCAGCATTTT. Residues: CASSSGLQYQPQHF.